Sequencing of this T cell receptor beta chain was carried out in a study of blood T cells in healthy people across ages. There are 17 residues in the CDR3. V gave up 1 base and J gave up 3 bases, with 16 bases separating them. The V gene's germline CDR1 is MNHNS and CDR2 SASEGT. Study outcomes and limitations: Donors of long life had a larger count of naive CD4+ cells and greater diversity than aged donors.

Each donor had approximately 10 milliliters of peripheral blood drawn. Next came a second PCR, run for roughly 6 to 11 cycles, which used a sample-barcoded 5' primer along with a J-beta primer mix. Every sample produced at least 2.5 million CDR3-containing paired-end reads. Each CDR3 protein gets one entry after TCRdb re-called the 5' RACE reads with MiXCR. The table records approximately 1,000,000 distinct CDR3 sequences, 35% to 40% of them present only once. With regard to this clonotype: Antigen unknown.

The TCR comes from a man younger than 35 in good health. The J gene is TRBJ2-1, the V gene TRBV6-1; D possibly uses TRBD1 or TRBD2 (6 bases each). The sequenced material came from blood. The CDR3 DNA is TGTGCCAGCAGTGAAGGTCCTGAGGGGGGAGACTACAATGAGCAGTTCTTC. Its protein is CASSEGPEGGDYNEQFF.